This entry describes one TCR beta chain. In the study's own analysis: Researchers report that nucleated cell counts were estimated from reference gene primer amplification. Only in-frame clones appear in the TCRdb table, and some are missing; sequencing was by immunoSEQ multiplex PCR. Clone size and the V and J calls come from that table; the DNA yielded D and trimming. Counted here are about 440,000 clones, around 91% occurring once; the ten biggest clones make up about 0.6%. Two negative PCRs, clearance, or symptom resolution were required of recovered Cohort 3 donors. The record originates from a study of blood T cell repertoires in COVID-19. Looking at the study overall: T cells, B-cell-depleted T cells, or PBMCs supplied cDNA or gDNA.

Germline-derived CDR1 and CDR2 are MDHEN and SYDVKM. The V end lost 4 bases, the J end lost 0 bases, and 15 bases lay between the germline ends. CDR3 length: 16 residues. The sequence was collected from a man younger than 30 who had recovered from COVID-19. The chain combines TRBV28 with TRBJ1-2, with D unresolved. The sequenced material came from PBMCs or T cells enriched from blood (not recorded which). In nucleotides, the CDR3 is TGTGCCAGCAGTTCCCTGGAGGGCTTAGCTAACTATGGCTACACCTTC. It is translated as CASSSLEGLANYGYTF.